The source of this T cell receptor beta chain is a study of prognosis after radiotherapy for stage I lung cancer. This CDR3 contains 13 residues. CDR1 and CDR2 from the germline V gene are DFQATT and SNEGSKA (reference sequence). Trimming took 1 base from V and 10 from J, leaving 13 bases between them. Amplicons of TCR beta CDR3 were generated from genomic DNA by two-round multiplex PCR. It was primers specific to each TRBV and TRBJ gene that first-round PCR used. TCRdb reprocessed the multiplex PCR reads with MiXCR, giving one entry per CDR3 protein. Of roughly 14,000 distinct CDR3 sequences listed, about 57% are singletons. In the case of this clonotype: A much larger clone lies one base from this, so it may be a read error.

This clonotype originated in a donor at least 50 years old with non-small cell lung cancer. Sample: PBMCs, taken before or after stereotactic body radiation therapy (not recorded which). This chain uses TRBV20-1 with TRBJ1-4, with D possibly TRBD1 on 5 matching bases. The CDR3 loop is CSARGHIGAKLFF. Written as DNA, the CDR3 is TGCAGTGCTAGAGGGCATATCGGGGCAAAACTGTTTTTT.